The 21 T cell receptor beta chains below all came from one sample that was sequenced in a study of blood T cell repertoires in COVID-19. Generated by immunoSEQ multiplex PCR, the TCRdb table keeps only in-frame clones and is missing some. The sample contains about 180,000 clones, over 75% of which appear only once. The sample taken for sequencing was peripheral blood. All receptors come from a human donor with active or convalescent COVID-19. The donor label of this sample is uncertain.

The rearrangement links TRBV24-1 to TRBJ2-5, with TRBD2 as a possible D gene (5 bases). The V and J ends lost 0 bases and 1 base respectively, with 14 bases between them. The CDR3 runs to 17 residues. Germline V CDR1 and CDR2: KGHDR, SFDVKD. The CDR3 DNA is TGTGCCACCAGTGATTTGAGAGAACCCCGGGGCCAAGAGACCCAGTACTTC. Residues: CATSDLREPRGQETQYF.

The chain is built from TRBV14 and TRBJ2-5, with D unclear. Trimming pared 0 bases from V and 5 bases from J, leaving 4 bases between. Germline V gene lookup returns CDR1 SGHDN and CDR2 FVKESK. This CDR3 contains 12 residues. CDR3 residues: CASSQERETQYF. The CDR3 DNA follows: TGTGCCAGCAGCCAAGAGAGGGAGACCCAGTACTTC.

The chain has TRBV7-9 and TRBJ1-1; 7 bases are a match to TRBD1. The CDR3 has 13 residues. CDR1 SEHNR and CDR2 FQNEAQ come from the germline V gene (reference sequence). Trimming at V came to 4 bases and at J to 5 bases, leaving 4 bases not matched to a gene. CDR3 residues: CASSSTGRTEAFF. In DNA, the CDR3 is TGTGCCAGCAGCTCGACAGGGAGGACTGAAGCTTTCTTT.

The rearrangement uses TRBV20-1 and TRBJ1-2; no clear D gene. Germline V lookup: CDR1 DFQATT, CDR2 SNEGSKA (reference sequence). Trimming stripped 3 bases from V and 2 bases from J, with 7 bases between. The CDR3 has 12 residues. DNA of the CDR3: TGCAGTGCTAGTTTAGAGAACTATGGCTACACCTTC. Its protein is CSASLENYGYTF.

The rearrangement uses TRBV3-1 (or the pseudogene TRBV3-2) and TRBJ2-3, with 8 nucleotides matching TRBD1. The germline gives CDR1 LGHDT, CDR2 YNNKEL (reference sequence). Germline trimming cut 2 bases from V and 2 bases from J; bases unmatched to any gene: 6. This CDR3 is built from 16 residues. CDR3 sequence reads: CASSQRTGMVTDTQYF. As DNA, the CDR3 is TGTGCCAGCAGCCAACGGACAGGGATGGTCACAGATACGCAGTATTTT.

V gene TRBV6-1 combines with J gene TRBJ2-3, with D maybe TRBD2 (5 bases). V lost 4 bases to trimming and J lost 7 bases, with 24 bases between them. This CDR3 is 17 amino acids long. Per the germline V gene, CDR1 is MNHNS and CDR2 is SASEGT. The CDR3 sequence is CASSVVGPKTGIYTQYF. CDR3 nucleotide sequence: TGTGCCAGCAGTGTTGTTGGACCTAAAACCGGGATTTATACGCAGTATTTT.

CDR3 in DNA: TGTGCCAGCAGTTTCAGGGGGCGGTTCACTGAAGCTTTCTTT. It codes for CASSFRGRFTEAFF. This chain uses TRBV27 with TRBJ1-1, with TRBD1 matching 8 bases. Germline loops: CDR1 MNHEY, CDR2 SMNVEV (reference sequence). Trimming took 3 bases from V and 4 from J; bases not matched to a gene: 4. This CDR3 has 14 residues.

The CDR3 DNA reads TGTGCCAGCAGCGATCGGGACAGGGGTTCCTACAATGAGCAGTTCTTC. It is translated as CASSDRDRGSYNEQFF. The rearrangement joins TRBV7-2 to TRBJ2-1, with 10 bases lining up with TRBD1. The length of the CDR3 is 16 residues. Germline assignment: CDR1 SGHTA and CDR2 FQGNSA. V lost 5 bases, J lost 1 base, and 5 bases stayed unmatched.

The chain recombines TRBV2 with TRBJ1-1; weak D call: TRBD1 (6 bases). The V gene's germline CDR1 is SNHLY and CDR2 FYNNEI. Trimming removed 5 bases at V and 4 bases at J, with 14 bases between. The CDR3 spans 14 residues. The CDR3 spells CASSRTRGATEAFF. Written as DNA, the CDR3 is TGTGCCAGCAGTCGGACCCGGGGGGCCACTGAAGCTTTCTTT.

This clone was seen just once. The genes are TRBV11-3 and TRBJ2-2, with 8 bases identical to TRBD2. Trimming cost V 5 bases and J 6 bases; bases outside gene matches: 8. Germline V gene lookup returns CDR1 SGHNT and CDR2 YENEEA. The CDR3 consists of 15 residues. In nucleotides, the CDR3 is TGTGCCAGCAGCCCAAGCGGGGGAGGAGCCGGGGAGCTGTTTTTT. Amino acids: CASSPSGGGAGELFF.

As to this clone: Germline is not matched at one junction end, which may reflect a read error. The gene calls are TRBV7-7 and TRBJ2-1, with D tentatively TRBD1 (5 bases). Germline CDR1 SSHAT, CDR2 FNYEAQ (reference sequence). The CDR3 sequence is 15 residues long. The CDR3 nucleotides read TGTGCTAGCAGCCCAGAGGCAGGGTCCTACAATGAGCAGTTCTTC. This encodes CASSPEAGSYNEQFF.

This chain links TRBV6-6 with TRBJ2-1; D ambiguous. Germline assignment: CDR1 MNHNY and CDR2 SVGAGI (reference sequence). Trimming took 4 bases from V and 6 from J, leaving 7 bases between them. CDR3 length: 12 residues. As DNA, the CDR3 is TGTGCCAGCAGTTCAACTACCAATGAGCAGTTCTTC. Translation gives CASSSTTNEQFF.

The chain carries TRBV7-9 and TRBJ2-5; tentative D call: TRBD1 (5 bases). The CDR3 runs 15 residues. Between the trimmed V and J ends, which lost 4 bases and 3 bases, there was a span of 15 bases. Germline V gene lookup returns CDR1 SEHNR and CDR2 FQNEAQ (reference sequence). The CDR3 DNA follows: TGTGCCAGCAGCTACAACAAGGGGTCGAAAGAGACCCAGTACTTC. Its translation is CASSYNKGSKETQYF.

The J gene is TRBJ2-3, the V gene TRBV19, with D perhaps TRBD1 (5 bases). This CDR3 is built from 14 residues. The germline V gene has CDR1 LNHDA and CDR2 SQIVND (reference sequence). Trimming took 5 bases from V and 5 from J, leaving 14 bases between them. The CDR3: CASSYFQGRDTQYF. The CDR3 DNA sequence: TGTGCCAGTAGTTACTTTCAGGGCCGAGATACGCAGTATTTT. The variable domain in full, completed from reference TRBV19 and TRBJ2-3, reads DGGITQSPKYLFRKEGQNVTLSCEQNLNHDAMYWYRQDPGQGLRLIYYSQIVNDFQKGDIAEGYSVSREKKESFPLTVTSAQKNPTAFYLCASSYFQGRDTQYFGPGTRLTVL.

The chain uses TRBV29-1 and TRBJ2-7; D is perhaps TRBD1 (5 bases). Germline loops: CDR1 SQVTM, CDR2 ANQGSEA. Trimming left V 7 bases short and J 2 bases short, with 18 bases between. The CDR3 consists of 14 residues. The CDR3 sequence: CSAYVGRETYEQYF. The CDR3 region has the DNA TGCAGCGCTTACGTGGGCAGGGAAACCTACGAGCAGTACTTC.

The sample holds one count of this clone. This chain connects TRBV2 to TRBJ2-7; 9 bases agree with TRBD2. The length of the CDR3 is 15 residues. CDR1 SNHLY and CDR2 FYNNEI come from the germline V gene. V shed 2 bases, J shed 5 bases, and the junction held 7 bases outside the gene matches. In DNA, the CDR3 is TGTGCCAGCAGTGAAACCGGCGGGAGGGCGCACGAGCAGTACTTC. This encodes CASSETGGRAHEQYF.

As for this clone: This sample includes further DNA sequences coding for the same CDR3. The CDR3 DNA reads as TGTGCCAGCAGTTTAGGGCTTAACTATGGCTACACCTTC. It encodes CASSLGLNYGYTF. The chain couples TRBV28 to TRBJ1-2, with D uncertain. The ends were cut back, 2 bases at V and 1 base at J, with 5 bases in the middle. The CDR3 is 13 amino acids. CDR1 and CDR2 (germline): MDHEN, SYDVKM.

Remarks on this clone: This may arise from a read error, as a much more abundant clone is one base away. This chain joins TRBV7-2 and TRBJ2-1, with 10 bases matching TRBD2. CDR1 and CDR2 from the germline V gene are SGHTA and FQGNSA. This CDR3 has 16 amino acids. The CDR3 region has the DNA TGTGCCAGCAGCTTGCCTAGCGGGGGATCCTACAATAAGCAGTTCTTC. Its translation: CASSLPSGGSYNKQFF.

The rearrangement uses TRBV5-1 and TRBJ2-1; 7 positions agree with TRBD2. The trim removed 3 bases at V and 5 bases at J, leaving 8 bases unmatched. This CDR3 is built from 15 residues. CDR1 is SGHRS, CDR2 YFSETQ, per germline. The CDR3 region has the DNA TGCGCCAGCAGCTGGTCTAGCGGAAAAAACAATGAGCAGTTCTTC. It translates to CASSWSSGKNNEQFF.

This chain uses TRBV5-5 with TRBJ2-3; 13 nucleotides line up with TRBD2. V lost 4 bases, J lost 0 bases, and 14 bases stayed unmatched. Germline CDR1 is SGHKS and CDR2 is YYEKEE (reference sequence). The CDR3 totals 20 residues. The CDR3 DNA follows: TGTGCCAGCAGCGGGGGACTAGCGGGGTCTGATCCCCTTAGCACAGATACGCAGTATTTT. Protein: CASSGGLAGSDPLSTDTQYF. The full variable domain, rest sourced from reference TRBV5-5 and TRBJ2-3, is DAGVTQSPTHLIKTRGQQVTLRCSPISGHKSVSWYQQVLGQGPQFIFQYYEKEERGRGNFPDRFSARQFPNYSSELNVNALLLGDSALYLCASSGGLAGSDPLSTDTQYFGPGTRLTVL.

Only one count was recorded for this clone. The chain recombines TRBV7-9 with TRBJ1-1, with TRBD1 identical over 7 bases. Germline CDR1 reads SEHNR; CDR2 reads FQNEAQ (reference sequence). The CDR3 is 15 residues long. V trimming: 0 bases; J trimming: 1 base; junction bases outside the gene matches: 2. This CDR3 is CASSLAQGGNTEAFF. The DNA for the CDR3 is TGTGCCAGCAGCTTAGCGCAGGGGGGGAACACTGAAGCTTTCTTT.